One and the same sample provided the 4 T cell receptor beta chains below, sequenced in a study of blood T cell repertoires in COVID-19. Assay: immunoSEQ multiplex PCR; the TCRdb copy retains only in-frame clones and omits some. This table holds about 89,000 clones, about 80% found once. The material sequenced was peripheral blood. These receptors were collected from a human donor in a cohort sampled during active COVID-19.

CDR3 nucleotide sequence: TGTGCCAGCAGCTTAGGACGGTCGGGGGACCCCTCCTACAATGAGCAGTTCTTC. Its translation is CASSLGRSGDPSYNEQFF. The gene calls are TRBV11-2 and TRBJ2-1; D might be TRBD2 (6 bases). V was pared by 1 base and J by 0 bases, with 16 bases between. Germline CDR1 is SGHAT and CDR2 is FQNNGV. The CDR3 length is 18 residues.

The table lists this clone with a count of one. This chain uses TRBV5-1 with TRBJ2-6, with TRBD1 matching 11 bases. With 4 bases clipped from V and 2 bases from J, the junction kept 2 bases outside the gene matches. CDR1 is SGHRS and CDR2 is YFSETQ in the germline V gene. This CDR3 spans 16 amino acids. The CDR3 loop is CASSVGQGAGANVLTF. DNA of the CDR3: TGCGCCAGCAGCGTGGGACAGGGGGCTGGGGCCAACGTCCTGACTTTC.

J is TRBJ2-7 and V is TRBV5-6; D remains unclear. In germline, CDR1 is SGHDT, CDR2 YYEEEE. The CDR3 runs to 15 residues. V dropped 1 base and J dropped 4 bases, with 15 bases sitting between them. CDR3 DNA: TGTGCCAGCAGCTTGTTGGCAGGTAATAAGTACGAGCAGTACTTC. This encodes CASSLLAGNKYEQYF. Based on the CDR3 plus reference TRBV5-6 and TRBJ2-7, the full variable domain is DAGVTQSPTHLIKTRGQQVTLRCSPKSGHDTVSWYQQALGQGPQFIFQYYEEEERQRGNFPDRFSGHQFPNYSSELNVNALLLGDSALYLCASSLLAGNKYEQYFGPGTRLTVT.

This chain connects TRBV7-8 to TRBJ2-7; 10 bases match TRBD1. CDR1 and CDR2 from the germline V gene are SGHVS and FQNEAQ. The CDR3 has 14 residues. J gave up 3 bases and V 5 bases, and 4 bases lay outside the gene matches. CDR3 region: CASSPRTGGYEQYF. The CDR3 coding sequence is TGTGCCAGCAGCCCCCGGACAGGGGGCTACGAGCAGTACTTC.